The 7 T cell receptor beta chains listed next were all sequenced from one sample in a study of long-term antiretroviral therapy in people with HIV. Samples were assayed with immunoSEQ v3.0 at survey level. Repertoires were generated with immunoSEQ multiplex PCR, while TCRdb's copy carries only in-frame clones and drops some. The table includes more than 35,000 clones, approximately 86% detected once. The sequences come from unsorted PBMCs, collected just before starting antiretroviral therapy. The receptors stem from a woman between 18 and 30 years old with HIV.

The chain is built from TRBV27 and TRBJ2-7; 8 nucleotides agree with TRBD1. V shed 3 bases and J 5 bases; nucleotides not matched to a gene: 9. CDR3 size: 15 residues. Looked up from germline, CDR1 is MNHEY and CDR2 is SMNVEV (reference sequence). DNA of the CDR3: TGTGCCAGCAGTTTCGCCGGGACAGGAGGCAACGAGCAGTACTTC. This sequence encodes CASSFAGTGGNEQYF.

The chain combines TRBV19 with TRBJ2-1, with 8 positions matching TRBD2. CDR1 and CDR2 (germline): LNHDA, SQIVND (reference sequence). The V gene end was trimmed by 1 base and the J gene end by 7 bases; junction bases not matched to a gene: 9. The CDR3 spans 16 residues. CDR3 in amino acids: CASSIALAGILNEQFF. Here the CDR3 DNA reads TGTGCCAGTAGTATAGCCCTAGCGGGTATTCTGAATGAGCAGTTCTTC.

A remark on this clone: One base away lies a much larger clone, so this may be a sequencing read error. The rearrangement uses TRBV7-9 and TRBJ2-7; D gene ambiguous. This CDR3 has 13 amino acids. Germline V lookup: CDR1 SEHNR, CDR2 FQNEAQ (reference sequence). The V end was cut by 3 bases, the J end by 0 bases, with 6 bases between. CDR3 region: CASSLASSYEQYF. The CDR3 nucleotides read TGTGCCAGCAGCTTGGCCAGCTCCTACGAGCAGTACTTC.

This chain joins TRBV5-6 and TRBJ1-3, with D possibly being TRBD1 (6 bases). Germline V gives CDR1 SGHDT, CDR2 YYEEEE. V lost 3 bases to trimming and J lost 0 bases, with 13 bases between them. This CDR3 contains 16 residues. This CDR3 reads CASSSTGQTSGNTIYF. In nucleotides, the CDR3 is TGTGCCAGCAGCTCGACTGGACAGACCTCTGGAAACACCATATATTTT.

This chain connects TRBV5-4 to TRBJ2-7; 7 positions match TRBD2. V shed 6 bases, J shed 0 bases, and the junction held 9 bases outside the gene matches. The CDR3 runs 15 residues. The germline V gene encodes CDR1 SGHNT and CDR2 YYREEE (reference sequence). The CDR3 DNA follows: TGTGCCAGCACCTCGGACCCTAGCGGCTCCTACGAGCAGTACTTC. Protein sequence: CASTSDPSGSYEQYF. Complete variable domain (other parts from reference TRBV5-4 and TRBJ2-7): ETGVTQSPTHLIKTRGQQVTLRCSSQSGHNTVSWYQQALGQGPQFIFQYYREEENGRGNFPPRFSGLQFPNYSSELNVNALELDDSALYLCASTSDPSGSYEQYFGPGTRLTVT.

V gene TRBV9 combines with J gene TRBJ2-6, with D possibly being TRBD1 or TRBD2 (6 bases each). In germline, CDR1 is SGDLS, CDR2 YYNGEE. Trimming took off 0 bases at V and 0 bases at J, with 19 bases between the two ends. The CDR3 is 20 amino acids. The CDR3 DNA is TGTGCCAGCAGCGTAGTGGGCTGGCTGGGGGGCCCCTCTGGGGCCAACGTCCTGACTTTC. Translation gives CASSVVGWLGGPSGANVLTF.

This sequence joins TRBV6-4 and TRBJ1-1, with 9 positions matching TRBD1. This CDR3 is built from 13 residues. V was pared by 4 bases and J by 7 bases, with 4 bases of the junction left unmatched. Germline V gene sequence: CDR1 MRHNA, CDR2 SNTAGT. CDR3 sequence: CASSGDRGSEAFF. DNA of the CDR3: TGTGCCAGCAGTGGCGACAGGGGGAGTGAAGCTTTCTTT.